This record covers a single TCR beta chain. Researchers ran the PCR with 60 Vbeta and 13 Jbeta primers. Libraries were prepared by immunoSEQ multiplex PCR; TCRdb keeps only in-frame clonotypes and omits some of them. The sample has 65,000 to 100,000 clones, 75% to 80% seen once. These data are taken from a study of cytomegalovirus exposure and HLA in healthy donors. In the study overall: Samples from HLA-typed donors yielded about 85 million unique TCRs in an early data release.

Germline V gives CDR1 SQVTM, CDR2 ANQGSEA. V lost 2 bases to trimming and J lost 5 bases; unmatched junction nucleotides: 12. The CDR3 runs 16 residues. The clonotype originates from a female donor in good health and CMV-seronegative. The sequencing input was PBMCs. The V gene is TRBV29-1, the J gene TRBJ2-7; 10 bases match TRBD2. This chain's CDR3 is CSVELVAGGVIHEQYF. Here the CDR3 DNA reads TGCAGCGTTGAATTAGTAGCGGGGGGAGTAATCCACGAGCAGTACTTC.